Presented here are 2 T cell receptor beta chains from one specimen sequenced in a study of cytomegalovirus exposure and HLA in healthy donors. Profiled with immunoSEQ multiplex PCR; TCRdb holds only in-frame clones, not every one. The table records under 350,000 clones, 86% of them present only once. Source material: PBMCs. Receptor source: a woman between 18 and 29 years old in good health and CMV-seronegative.

The rearrangement uses TRBV11-1 and TRBJ2-5; 8 bases map to TRBD2. J lost 0 bases, V lost 1 base, and 4 bases had no gene match. The CDR3 runs to 16 residues. Germline loops: CDR1 SGHAT, CDR2 FQDESV (reference sequence). The CDR3 region is CASSLGTGGHQETQYF. The DNA for the CDR3 is TGTGCCAGCAGCTTAGGAACGGGGGGGCACCAAGAGACCCAGTACTTC.

The chain recombines TRBV5-1 with TRBJ2-7; perhaps TRBD1 as D (6 bases). V dropped 0 bases and J dropped 3 bases, with 10 bases sitting between them. The CDR3 spans 14 residues. The germline V gene has CDR1 SGHRS and CDR2 YFSETQ. The CDR3 loop reads CASSLDAGDYEQYF. The CDR3 DNA sequence: TGCGCCAGCAGCTTGGACGCAGGGGACTACGAGCAGTACTTC.